This T cell receptor beta chain was found in a study of early T cells in non-severe SARS-CoV-2 infection. Study as a whole: Bulk RNA taken from unsorted whole blood was sequenced, leaving chains unpaired.

TCRdb itself ran the 5' RACE reads through MiXCR, one entry per CDR3 protein. The repertoire holds 75,000 to 90,000 distinct CDR3 sequences, with about 9.4% as singletons. This clonotype has ten or more counts. V gave up 6 bases and J gave up 6 bases; unmatched junction bases: 8. CDR1 and CDR2 from the germline V gene are MNHEY and SMNVEV (reference sequence). The CDR3 loop spans 15 amino acids. This clonotype was sampled from an adult who was a healthcare worker with PCR-confirmed SARS-CoV-2 infection or an uninfected control (not recorded which). The chain uses TRBV27 and TRBJ1-4; TRBD1 aligns across 9 bases. Here the sequenced sample was whole blood, taken at baseline. This chain's CDR3 is CASRRQGQGDEKLFF. In nucleotides, the CDR3 is TGTGCCAGCAGGCGACAGGGACAGGGAGATGAAAAACTGTTTTTT. The full variable domain, with the rest looked up from reference TRBV27 and TRBJ1-4, is EAQVTQNPRYLITVTGKKLTVTCSQNMNHEYMSWYRQDPGLGLRQIYYSMNVEVTDKGDVPEGYKVSRKEKRNFPLILESPSPNQTSLYFCASRRQGQGDEKLFFGSGTQLSVL.